Listed below are T cell receptor beta chains from one sample, sequenced in a study of CD8+ T cells in alopecia areata. Assay used: immunoSEQ multiplex PCR; TCRdb lists only in-frame clones, some missing. The sample lists approximately 200,000 clones; roughly three fifths were seen once. The material sequenced was CD4+ T cells sorted from blood, taken at week 4, from a patient treated with tofacitinib. The receptors come from a human donor with alopecia areata. CDR3s include the opening cysteine and the closing phenylalanine or tryptophan. The order of the fields is CDR3 DNA, CDR3 protein, J gene, D gene, V gene, clone size. A D gene is named only where the DNA matches it firmly. Not all rows give a size; the values are once, few, many and, for expanded clones, a class.

TGTGCCAGCACCAAGGACAGCGGGAATGAGCAGTTCTTC,CASTKDSGNEQFF,TRBJ2-1,-,TRBV6-1,-
TGTGCCAGCAGCTTAGCGATGAGCAGAGGGGGGTATGGCTACACCTTC,CASSLAMSRGGYGYTF,TRBJ1-2,-,TRBV7-2,-
TGCGCCAGCAGCCGGACTTTTATGAACACTGAAGCTTTCTTT,CASSRTFMNTEAFF,TRBJ1-1,-,TRBV5-1,few
TGTGCCAGCTCCGTTGCCCCAACGGTGGGACTGTTTTTT,CASSVAPTVGLFF,TRBJ1-4,-,TRBV2,-
TGTGCCAGCAGTTACGACAGTGCCAATCAGCCCCAGCATTTT,CASSYDSANQPQHF,TRBJ1-5,-,TRBV6-6,-
TGCGCCAGCAGCCGGACCGGGACACGCGCAACTGGGGCCAACGTCCTGACTTTC,CASSRTGTRATGANVLTF,TRBJ2-6,-,TRBV4-1,-
TGTGCCAGCAGCCCCGGACTAGCGGGGGTAGAGCAGTTCTTC,CASSPGLAGVEQFF,TRBJ2-1,TRBD2,TRBV4-2,few
TGCGCCAGCAGCTTGGGTGCAGGGGGGAACACTGAAGCTTTCTTT,CASSLGAGGNTEAFF,TRBJ1-1,TRBD1,TRBV5-1,-
TGTGCCAGCAGCTTCCGGCGAGCGGGGCAACCCCTCACAGATACGCAGTATTTT,CASSFRRAGQPLTDTQYF,TRBJ2-3,TRBD2,TRBV11-2,-
TGCGCCAGCACCCAACCGGGACAGCGAGAGGAAGATACGCAGTATTTT,CASTQPGQREEDTQYF,TRBJ2-3,TRBD1,TRBV23-1,few
TGTGCCATCAGTCCTGCCGGCGATCAGCCCCAGCATTTT,CAISPAGDQPQHF,TRBJ1-5,-,TRBV10-3,few
TGTGCCAGTAGTATAGCCCCAGGGGACTATGGCTACACCTTC,CASSIAPGDYGYTF,TRBJ1-2,-,TRBV19,-
TGTGCCTGGAGTGTAGGGGGTAATCAGCCCCAGCATTTT,CAWSVGGNQPQHF,TRBJ1-5,-,TRBV30,-
TGTGCCAGCAGGAGACCGGGACTTTCTAACACCGGGGAGCTGTTTTTT,CASRRPGLSNTGELFF,TRBJ2-2,-,TRBV27,few
TGCAGCGTTGCGGGAAGCTCCTACAATGAGCAGTTCTTC,CSVAGSSYNEQFF,TRBJ2-1,-,TRBV29-1,few
TGTGCCATCAGTGTCATATCTTGGGACCTCCAAGAGACCCAGTACTTC,CAISVISWDLQETQYF,TRBJ2-5,-,TRBV10-3,-
TGTGCCTGGAGTGTACCCCACAGGGGCGACACTGAAGCTTTCTTT,CAWSVPHRGDTEAFF,TRBJ1-1,TRBD1,TRBV30,-
TGCAGCGCAGGGACAGGCGGCCCAGATACGCAGTATTTT,CSAGTGGPDTQYF,TRBJ2-3,TRBD1,TRBV29-1,few
TGTGCCAGCAGCTTTGGGACAGGGCATAATTCACCCCTCCACTTT,CASSFGTGHNSPLHF,TRBJ1-6,TRBD1,TRBV7-3,-
TGTGCCAGCAGTTACCGAGGGGTTAACACTGAAGCTTTCTTT,CASSYRGVNTEAFF,TRBJ1-1,-,TRBV6-5,-
TGTGCCTGGAGTGTCGGGGGAAGCTCTGGAAACACCATATATTTT,CAWSVGGSSGNTIYF,TRBJ1-3,-,TRBV30,-
TGCAGCGTGACTAGCGGGGCCTACAATGAGCAGTTCTTC,CSVTSGAYNEQFF,TRBJ2-1,TRBD2,TRBV29-1,few
TGCGCCAGCAGCTCCTCCGGGACAGGGGTGACTGAAGCTTTCTTT,CASSSSGTGVTEAFF,TRBJ1-1,TRBD1,TRBV5-1,-
TGCAGCGTTGATCGGGAACCACTACCTAAAGAGACCCAGTACTTC,CSVDREPLPKETQYF,TRBJ2-5,-,TRBV29-1,-
TGTGCCAGCAGCTCCCTGAGGGGCTCCTACAATGAGCAGTTCTTC,CASSSLRGSYNEQFF,TRBJ2-1,-,TRBV11-2,-
TGTGCCTGGTCAAGACTGGATGGCTACACCTTC,CAWSRLDGYTF,TRBJ1-2,-,TRBV30,-
TGCAGTGCCCATAGCGGGGGATCGGCTTTCTTT,CSAHSGGSAFF,TRBJ1-1,-,TRBV20-1,-